This T cell receptor (beta chain) was profiled in a study of post-analysis software for immune sequencing data. Germline V gene data show CDR1 as ENHRY and CDR2 as SYGVKD. The junction had 8 bases not matched to a gene; V was cut back by 0 bases and J by 6 bases. The CDR3 runs 16 residues. Unique-molecular-identifier-tagged TCR beta cDNA libraries were used. MiXCR was run by TCRdb on the PCR reads, yielding one entry per CDR3 protein. This table has 150,000 to 200,000 distinct CDR3 sequences, roughly 31% appearing once. This clonotype was seen only a few times. Its antigen is as yet unknown. Findings and caveats of the study: Patients used a few TRBV segments, including TRBV5-6, TRBV5-1 and TRBV20-1, more often than controls.

This chain joins TRBV10-3 and TRBJ1-1, with 9 bases fitting TRBD1. The source material was blood. This TCR came from a girl aged 10-17 years with multiple sclerosis. The CDR3 DNA is TGTGCCATCAGTGAGTCGGCGGGACAGGGAGGGTCTGAAGCTTTCTTT. Protein: CAISESAGQGGSEAFF.